Below are 6 T cell receptor beta chains sequenced from a single sample in a study of blood T cell repertoires in COVID-19. Data came from immunoSEQ multiplex PCR; TCRdb stores just in-frame clones and leaves some out. The data contain about 50,000 clones, around 83% of them singletons. Material: peripheral blood. The receptors here all came from a human donor in a cohort sampled during active COVID-19.

V and J are TRBV10-3 and TRBJ2-3, with TRBD2 matching over 7 bases. V was clipped by 6 bases and J by 6 bases; unmatched bases: 9. The CDR3 is 14 residues long. CDR1 and CDR2 from the germline V gene are ENHRY and SYGVKD. Written as DNA, the CDR3 is TGTGCCATCAGAACTAGCGTCCTGGGCGATACGCAGTATTTT. Translating gives CAIRTSVLGDTQYF.

The V call is TRBV15, the J call TRBJ1-5, with D hard to call. Per germline, CDR1 LNHNV and CDR2 YYDKDF (reference sequence). The length of the CDR3 is 15 residues. V was clipped by 5 bases and J by 3 bases, with 14 bases between them. DNA for the CDR3: TGTGCCACCAGCGTCAGGAACGAACCCAATCAGCCCCAGCATTTT. Its protein product is CATSVRNEPNQPQHF.

The gene calls are TRBV5-6 and TRBJ2-3; 12 bases match TRBD2. The CDR3 contains 16 residues. Trimming at V came to 4 bases and at J to 9 bases, leaving 12 bases not matched to a gene. Germline CDR1 and CDR2: SGHDT and YYEEEE. The CDR3 here is CASSLSLAGGPWTQYF. In nucleotides, the CDR3 is TGTGCCAGCAGCCTAAGCCTAGCGGGGGGGCCTTGGACGCAGTATTTT.

The V call is TRBV5-4, the J call TRBJ2-1; 8 nucleotides match TRBD2. Germline trimming cut 0 bases from V and 2 bases from J; bases unmatched to any gene: 1. The CDR3 sequence is 15 residues long. Germline V CDR1 and CDR2: SGHNT, YYREEE (reference sequence). CDR3 region: CASSLDSGTYNEQFF. The DNA for the CDR3 is TGTGCCAGCAGCTTGGATAGCGGGACCTACAATGAGCAGTTCTTC.

Worth noting for this clone: A read error may produce the germline difference seen at one junction end. The chain recombines TRBV5-1 with TRBJ2-7, with 10 bases identical to TRBD1. Germline V gene data show CDR1 as SGHRS and CDR2 as YFSETQ. The CDR3 contains 16 residues. The CDR3, as DNA: TGCGCTAGCAGGAGGTCAGGGACAGGGGATTTCTACGAGCAGTACTTC. It translates to CASRRSGTGDFYEQYF.

This clone was detected once. The chain is built from TRBV13 and TRBJ1-1; the D is unclear. Germline-derived CDR1 and CDR2 are PRHDT and FYEKMQ (reference sequence). Between the trimmed V and J ends, which lost 5 bases and 1 base, there was a span of 8 bases. This CDR3 has 13 amino acids. The CDR3 coding sequence is TGTGCCAGCAGCCGTAGAGAGAACACTGAAGCTTTCTTT. Its translation: CASSRRENTEAFF. Drawing the rest from reference TRBV13 and TRBJ1-1, the complete variable domain is AAGVIQSPRHLIKEKRETATLKCYPIPRHDTVYWYQQGPGQDPQFLISFYEKMQSDKGSIPDRFSAQQFSDYHSELNMSSLELGDSALYFCASSRRENTEAFFGQGTRLTVV.